The 6 T cell receptor beta chains listed next were all sequenced from one sample in a study of T cell responses to AZD1222 COVID-19 vaccine. Only in-frame clones appear in the TCRdb table, and some are missing; sequencing was by immunoSEQ multiplex PCR. The sample contains fewer than 200,000 clones, about 90% of which appear only once. The sample in question was peripheral blood, obtained 28 days after the second AZD1222 dose. Every receptor here comes from an adult who received the AZD1222 COVID-19 vaccine.

V is TRBV30 and J is TRBJ1-4; 8 bases align to TRBD1. In germline, CDR1 is GTSNPN, CDR2 SVGIG (reference sequence). The V gene end was trimmed by 6 bases and the J gene end by 5 bases; junction bases not matched to a gene: 8. This CDR3 comprises 14 residues. The CDR3 spells CACKDRARNEKLFF. For the CDR3, the DNA is TGTGCCTGCAAGGACAGGGCTCGAAATGAAAAACTGTTTTTT.

This sequence joins TRBV5-4 and TRBJ1-4, with D perhaps TRBD1 (6 bases). The germline V gene has CDR1 SGHNT and CDR2 YYREEE (reference sequence). V lost 4 bases and J 0 bases, leaving 10 bases between the germline ends. The CDR3 is 15 amino acids. CDR3 sequence (DNA): TGTGCCAGCAGCAGGGACACTGCAACTAATGAAAAACTGTTTTTT. Protein sequence: CASSRDTATNEKLFF.

The genes are TRBV18 and TRBJ1-6; maybe TRBD1 (6 bases). Trimming removed 3 bases from V and 8 bases from J, with 11 bases in between. This CDR3 contains 14 residues. Germline V gives CDR1 KGHSH, CDR2 LQKENI. The CDR3, as DNA: TGTGCCAGCTCACCTACAGGGTTCGATTCACCCCTCCACTTT. Translation gives CASSPTGFDSPLHF.

The chain combines TRBV18 with TRBJ2-3; D is undetermined. Trimming stripped 3 bases from V and 0 bases from J, with 10 bases between. The CDR3 sequence is 15 residues long. The germline gives CDR1 KGHSH, CDR2 LQKENI. DNA of the CDR3: TGTGCCAGCTCACCTTACCCCTCTAGCACAGATACGCAGTATTTT. Protein sequence: CASSPYPSSTDTQYF.

The chain combines TRBV3-1 (or the pseudogene TRBV3-2) with TRBJ2-7; D ambiguous. CDR1 and CDR2 (germline): LGHDT, YNNKEL (reference sequence). The CDR3 covers 13 residues. V lost 3 bases and J lost 1, with 7 bases in between. The CDR3 is CASSQVTSYEQYF. The CDR3 nucleotides are TGTGCCAGCAGCCAGGTTACATCCTACGAGCAGTACTTC.

The rearrangement uses TRBV30 and TRBJ1-5; 8 bases match TRBD1. V gave up 4 bases and J gave up 3 bases; unmatched junction bases: 2. Germline values: CDR1 GTSNPN, CDR2 SVGIG (reference sequence). CDR3 length: 13 amino acids. The CDR3 nucleotides read TGTGCCTGGAACAGGGGGGTCAATCAGCCCCAGCATTTT. Translated, it gives CAWNRGVNQPQHF.